The 6 T cell receptor beta chains below all came from one sample that was sequenced in a study of T-cell memory formation after mild COVID-19. MiXCR, applied by TCRdb to the 5' RACE reads, yields one record per CDR3 protein. This table has about 180,000 distinct CDR3 sequences, around 18% appearing once. The specimen sequenced was PBMCs or a T cell subset sorted from them (not recorded which). Receptor source: a man aged 18 to 30 who had mild COVID-19 (a few samples of this study predate the infection). Cell type and time point are not known.

The rearrangement joins TRBV12-5 to TRBJ1-1; the D is unclear. Trimming left V 6 bases short and J 0 bases short, with 11 bases between. Germline-derived CDR1 and CDR2 are LGHNT and FRNRAP. The CDR3 extends over 14 amino acids. CDR3: CASGGRALNTEAFF. In nucleotides, the CDR3 is TGTGCTAGTGGGGGTCGGGCTCTGAACACTGAAGCTTTCTTT. Combining the CDR3 with reference TRBV12-5 and TRBJ1-1 gives the whole variable domain DARVTQTPRHKVTEMGQEVTMRCQPILGHNTVFWYRQTMMQGLELLAYFRNRAPLDDSGMPKDRFSAEMPDATLATLKIQPSEPRDSAVYFCASGGRALNTEAFFGQGTRLTVV.

In this sample, this clonotype turned up a few times. The chain joins TRBV30 to TRBJ1-4; D is undetermined. CDR1 GTSNPN and CDR2 SVGIG come from the germline V gene (reference sequence). V was trimmed by 2 bases and J by 4 bases, leaving 11 bases between them. This CDR3 has 14 residues. CDR3 sequence reads: CAWSNSRVNEKLFF. DNA of the CDR3: TGTGCCTGGAGTAATAGCCGGGTTAATGAAAAACTGTTTTTT.

This clonotype showed up many times. The chain is built from TRBV5-1 and TRBJ2-5, with 7 bases aligning to TRBD2. Germline lookup yields CDR1 SGHRS and CDR2 YFSETQ. V trimming: 0 bases; J trimming: 5 bases; junction bases outside the gene matches: 4. The CDR3 consists of 14 residues. In DNA form, the CDR3 reads TGCGCCAGCAGCTTGGTTACAGCGGGGGAGACCCAGTACTTC. As protein: CASSLVTAGETQYF.

The CDR3 DNA follows: TGTGCCAGCAGTTCCTCCGGGACAGGGACTGAAGCTTTCTTT. Protein sequence: CASSSSGTGTEAFF. J is TRBJ1-1 and V is TRBV12-3 or TRBV12-4; 9 bases are shared with TRBD1. This CDR3 contains 14 residues. The ends lost 4 bases at V and 5 bases at J; junction bases unmatched: 5.

This clonotype has only a few counts. The rearrangement links TRBV20-1 to TRBJ2-5, with TRBD2 as a possible D gene (6 bases). Germline-derived CDR1 and CDR2 are DFQATT and SNEGSKA (reference sequence). Trimming removed 1 base from V and 5 bases from J, with 14 bases in between. The CDR3 runs to 14 residues. Here the CDR3 reads CSARVAGSKETQYF. Here the CDR3 DNA reads TGCAGTGCTAGAGTGGCGGGGTCAAAGGAGACCCAGTACTTC.

This clonotype has more than one count but fewer than ten. The V gene is TRBV29-1, the J gene TRBJ1-2, with TRBD1 identical over 9 bases. This CDR3 spans 16 amino acids. The junction had 13 bases not matched to a gene; V was cut back by 6 bases and J by 2 bases. Germline loops: CDR1 SQVTM, CDR2 ANQGSEA. CDR3 nucleotides: TGCAGCGTGCCAACGCTACAGGGGGCGGTAAACTATGGCTACACCTTC. Its translation: CSVPTLQGAVNYGYTF.